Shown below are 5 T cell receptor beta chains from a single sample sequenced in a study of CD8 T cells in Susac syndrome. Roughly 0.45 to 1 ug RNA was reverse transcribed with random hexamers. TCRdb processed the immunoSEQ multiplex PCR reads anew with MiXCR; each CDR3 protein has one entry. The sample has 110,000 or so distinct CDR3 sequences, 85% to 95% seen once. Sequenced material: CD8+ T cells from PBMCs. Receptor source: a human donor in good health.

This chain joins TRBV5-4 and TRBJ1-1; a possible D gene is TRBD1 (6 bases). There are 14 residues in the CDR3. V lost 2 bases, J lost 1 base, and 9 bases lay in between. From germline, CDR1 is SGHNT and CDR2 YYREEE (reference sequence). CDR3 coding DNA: TGTGCCAGCAGCTTAAAACAGGGGAACACTGAAGCTTTCTTT. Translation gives CASSLKQGNTEAFF.

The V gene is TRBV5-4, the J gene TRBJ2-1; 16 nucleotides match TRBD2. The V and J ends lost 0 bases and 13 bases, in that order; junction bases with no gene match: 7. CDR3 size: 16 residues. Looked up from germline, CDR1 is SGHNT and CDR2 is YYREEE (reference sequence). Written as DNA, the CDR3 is TGTGCCAGCAGCTTGGCCGGGACTAGCGGGAGGGGCTATCAGTTCTTC. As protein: CASSLAGTSGRGYQFF. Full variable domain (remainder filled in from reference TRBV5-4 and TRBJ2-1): ETGVTQSPTHLIKTRGQQVTLRCSSQSGHNTVSWYQQALGQGPQFIFQYYREEENGRGNFPPRFSGLQFPNYSSELNVNALELDDSALYLCASSLAGTSGRGYQFFGPGTRLTVL.

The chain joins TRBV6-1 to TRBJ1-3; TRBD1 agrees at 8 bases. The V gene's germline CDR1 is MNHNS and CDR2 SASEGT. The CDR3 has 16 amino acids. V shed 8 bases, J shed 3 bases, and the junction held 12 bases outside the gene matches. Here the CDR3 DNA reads TGTGCCAGCGGGATCCGACAGGGGTATGATGGAAACACCATATATTTT. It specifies CASGIRQGYDGNTIYF.

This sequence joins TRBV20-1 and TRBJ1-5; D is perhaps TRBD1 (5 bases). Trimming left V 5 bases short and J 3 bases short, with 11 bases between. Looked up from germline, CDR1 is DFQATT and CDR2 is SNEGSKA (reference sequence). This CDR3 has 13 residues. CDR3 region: CSADRGDNQPQHF. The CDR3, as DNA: TGCAGTGCTGACCGGGGGGACAATCAGCCCCAGCATTTT.

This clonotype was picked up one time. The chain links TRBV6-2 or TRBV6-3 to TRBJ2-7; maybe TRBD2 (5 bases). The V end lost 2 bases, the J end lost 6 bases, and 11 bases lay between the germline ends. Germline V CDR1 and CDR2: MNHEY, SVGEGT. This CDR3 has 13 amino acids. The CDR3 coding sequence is TGTGCCAGCAGTTACACTAGTTTGAGCGAGCAGTACTTC. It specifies CASSYTSLSEQYF.